Sequencing of this TCR beta chain was carried out in a study of vaccination effects on CD4 cells after COVID-19. This CDR3 is 14 amino acids long. Germline CDR1 LGHDT, CDR2 YNNKEL (reference sequence). The V gene lost 0 bases and the J gene lost 6 bases, with 8 bases spanning the gap. Before any sequencing was done, the ViraFEST assay used viral peptide pools to expand antigen-specific CD4+ T cells. It was after roughly ten days of culture that CD4+ T cells were isolated. The vaccine given was either BNT162b2 or mRNA-1273, in two doses. The vaccine recipients had no prior SARS-CoV-2 infection, with negative nucleocapsid antibodies. Replacing half the medium with IL-2 medium was done on days 3 and 7. Repertoires were generated with immunoSEQ multiplex PCR, while TCRdb's copy carries only in-frame clones and drops some. The repertoire holds tens of thousands of clones, with about 74% as singletons. Comments on this clone: Its antigen is still unknown.

The TCR was taken from a human donor who received a COVID-19 vaccine. The gene calls are TRBV3-1 (or the pseudogene TRBV3-2) and TRBJ2-2, with unresolved D. Material: CD4+ T cells from PBMCs cultured with HCoV-OC43 spike peptides, obtained after COVID-19 vaccination. The subset denotes: HCoV-OC43 spike overlapping peptide pool stimulation. DNA for the CDR3: TGTGCCAGCAGCCAAGAATCAGTAGCCGGGGAGCTGTTTTTT. This codes for CASSQESVAGELFF.